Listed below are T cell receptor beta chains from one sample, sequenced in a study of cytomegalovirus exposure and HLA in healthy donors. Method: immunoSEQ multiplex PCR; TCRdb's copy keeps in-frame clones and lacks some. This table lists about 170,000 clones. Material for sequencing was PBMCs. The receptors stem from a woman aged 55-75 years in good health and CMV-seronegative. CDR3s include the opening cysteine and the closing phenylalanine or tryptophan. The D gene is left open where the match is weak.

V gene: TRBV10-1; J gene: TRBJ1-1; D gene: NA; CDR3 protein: CASGKAEAFF; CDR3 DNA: TGCGCCAGCGGCAAAGCTGAAGCTTTCTTT
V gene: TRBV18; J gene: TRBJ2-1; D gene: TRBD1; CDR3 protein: CASSPSGTGVNEQFF; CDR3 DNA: TGTGCCAGCTCACCAAGCGGGACAGGGGTCAATGAGCAGTTCTTC
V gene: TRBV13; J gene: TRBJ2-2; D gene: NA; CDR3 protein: CASSPRLVGGELFF; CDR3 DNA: TGTGCCAGCAGCCCAAGACTAGTGGGCGGGGAGCTGTTTTTT
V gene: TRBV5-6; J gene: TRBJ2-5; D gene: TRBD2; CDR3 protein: CASSLFRWTSRDGTQYF; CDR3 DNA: TGTGCCAGCAGCCTATTCCGATGGACTAGTCGCGATGGGACCCAGTACTTC
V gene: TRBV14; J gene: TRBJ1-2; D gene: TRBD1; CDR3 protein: CASSQGQRYGYTF; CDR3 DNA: TGTGCCAGCAGCCAGGGACAGAGATATGGCTACACCTTC
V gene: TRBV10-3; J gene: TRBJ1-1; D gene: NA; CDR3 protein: CAIRVQENTEAFF; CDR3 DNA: TGTGCCATCCGGGTACAGGAAAATACTGAAGCTTTCTTT
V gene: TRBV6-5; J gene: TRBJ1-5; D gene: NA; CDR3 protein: CASSDNGGANQPQHF; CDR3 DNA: TGTGCCAGCAGCGATAATGGGGGCGCGAATCAGCCCCAGCATTTT
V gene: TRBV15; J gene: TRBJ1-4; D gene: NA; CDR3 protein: CATSRDSNEKLFF; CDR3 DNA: TGTGCCACCAGCCGGGACTCTAATGAAAAACTGTTTTTT
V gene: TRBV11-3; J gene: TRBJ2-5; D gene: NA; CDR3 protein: CASSLDGQPQETQYF; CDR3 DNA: TGTGCCAGCAGCTTAGATGGACAGCCTCAAGAGACCCAGTACTTC
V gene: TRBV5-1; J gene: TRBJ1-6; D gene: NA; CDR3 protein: CASSLGGSSYNSPLHF; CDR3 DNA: TGCGCCAGCAGCTTGGGCGGGAGCTCCTATAATTCACCCCTCCACTTT
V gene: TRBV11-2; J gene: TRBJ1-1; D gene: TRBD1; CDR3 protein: CASSATQGLNTEAFF; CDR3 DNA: TGTGCCAGCAGTGCAACACAGGGGTTGAACACTGAAGCTTTCTTT
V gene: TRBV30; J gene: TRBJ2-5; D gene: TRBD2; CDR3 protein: CAPLAGGPKTQYF; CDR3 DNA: TGTGCTCCTCTAGCGGGAGGGCCGAAGACCCAGTACTTC
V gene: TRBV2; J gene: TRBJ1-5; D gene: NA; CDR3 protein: CASRGGIYQPQHF; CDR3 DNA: TGTGCCAGCAGAGGGGGTATTTATCAGCCCCAGCATTTT
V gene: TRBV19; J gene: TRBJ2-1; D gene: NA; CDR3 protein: CASSTRGRGASSYNEQFF; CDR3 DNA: TGTGCCAGTAGTACCAGGGGCAGGGGGGCCAGCTCCTACAATGAGCAGTTCTTC
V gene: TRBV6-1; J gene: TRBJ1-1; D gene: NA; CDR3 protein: CASRDYTEAFF; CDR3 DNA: TGTGCCAGCAGGGACTACACTGAAGCTTTCTTT
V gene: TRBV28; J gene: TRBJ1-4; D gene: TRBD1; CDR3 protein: CASSPDRAEKLFF; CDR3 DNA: TGTGCCAGCAGTCCGGACAGGGCGGAAAAACTGTTTTTT
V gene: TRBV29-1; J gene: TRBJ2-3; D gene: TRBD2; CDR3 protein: CSGGSAGGWTSTDTQYF; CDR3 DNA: TGCAGCGGTGGGTCTGCGGGAGGGTGGACTAGCACAGATACGCAGTATTTT
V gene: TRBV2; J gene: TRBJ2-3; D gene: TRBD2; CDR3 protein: CASGGLAGAPDTQYF; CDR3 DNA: TGTGCCAGCGGGGGACTAGCGGGGGCCCCAGATACGCAGTATTTT
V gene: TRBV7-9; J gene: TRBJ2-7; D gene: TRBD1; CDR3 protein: CASSSDRGTYEQYF; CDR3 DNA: TGTGCCAGCAGCTCTGACAGGGGAACCTACGAGCAGTACTTC
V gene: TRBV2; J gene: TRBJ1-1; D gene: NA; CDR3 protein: CASSYGEAFF; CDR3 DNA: TGTGCCAGCAGTTACGGTGAAGCTTTCTTT
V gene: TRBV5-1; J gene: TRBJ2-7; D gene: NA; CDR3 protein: CASSFGSGVGDEQYF; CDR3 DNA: TGCGCCAGCAGCTTCGGGTCAGGGGTAGGGGACGAGCAGTACTTC
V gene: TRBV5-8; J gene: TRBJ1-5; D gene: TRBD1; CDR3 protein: CASRSGQSNQPQHF; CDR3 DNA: TGTGCCAGCAGATCGGGACAGTCGAATCAGCCCCAGCATTTT
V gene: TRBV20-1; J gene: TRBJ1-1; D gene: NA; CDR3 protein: CSARGTEAFF; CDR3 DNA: TGCAGTGCTCGGGGGACTGAAGCTTTCTTT
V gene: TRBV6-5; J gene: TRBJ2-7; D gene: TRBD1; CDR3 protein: CASTPSGTDFIEQYF; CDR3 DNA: TGTGCCAGCACCCCCTCCGGGACAGACTTTATTGAGCAGTACTTC
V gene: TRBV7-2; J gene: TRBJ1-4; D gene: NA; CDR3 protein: CASSPSQAPNEKLFF; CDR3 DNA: TGTGCCAGCAGCCCCTCACAGGCTCCTAATGAAAAACTGTTTTTT
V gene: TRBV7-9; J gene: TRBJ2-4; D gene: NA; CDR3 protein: CASSFTGRIQYF; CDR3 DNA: TGTGCCAGCAGCTTCACGGGTCGGATTCAGTACTTC
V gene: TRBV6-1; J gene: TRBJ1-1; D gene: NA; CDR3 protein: CASSVVTDNTEAFF; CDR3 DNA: TGTGCCAGCAGTGTTGTAACAGACAACACTGAAGCTTTCTTT
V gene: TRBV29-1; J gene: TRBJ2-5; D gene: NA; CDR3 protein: CSVPDQETQYF; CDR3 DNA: TGCAGCGTTCCAGACCAAGAGACCCAGTACTTC
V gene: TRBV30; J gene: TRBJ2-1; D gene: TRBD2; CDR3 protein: CAWSPSLTSGAYNEQFF; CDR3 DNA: TGTGCCTGGAGTCCGTCCCTCACTAGCGGAGCCTACAATGAGCAGTTCTTC
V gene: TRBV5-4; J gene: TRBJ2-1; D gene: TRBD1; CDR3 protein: CASSLAEGAGSYNEQFF; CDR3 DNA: TGTGCCAGCAGCTTGGCCGAGGGGGCAGGGTCCTACAATGAGCAGTTCTTC
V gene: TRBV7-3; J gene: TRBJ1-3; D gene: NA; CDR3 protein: CASSLRRQDTIYF; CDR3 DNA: TGTGCCAGCAGCTTGCGGCGGCAAGACACCATATATTTT
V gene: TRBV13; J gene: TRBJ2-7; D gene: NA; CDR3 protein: CASSLGPGYEQYF; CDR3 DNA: TGTGCCAGCAGCTTAGGCCCGGGATACGAGCAGTACTTC
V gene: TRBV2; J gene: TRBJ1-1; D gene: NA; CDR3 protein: CASRRQKNTEAFF; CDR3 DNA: TGTGCCAGCAGAAGACAGAAGAACACTGAAGCTTTCTTT
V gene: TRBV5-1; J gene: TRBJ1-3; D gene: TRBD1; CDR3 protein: CASSLEGTGNSGNTIYF; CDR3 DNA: TGCGCCAGCAGCTTGGAAGGGACAGGGAACTCTGGAAACACCATATATTTT